The clone carrying this TCR beta chain was counted a few times. The method was immunoSEQ multiplex PCR; TCRdb's version includes in-frame clones alone and lacks a portion of them. The table has some 59,000 clones, roughly 80% seen once. This specimen comes from a study of a mutant IDH1 vaccine in newly diagnosed glioma. Sample time point: baseline, week 1 (first vaccination visit). Regarding treatment: pre-vaccination baseline after standard-of-care therapy. In germline, CDR1 is MNHEY, CDR2 SVGAGI. The CDR3 sequence is 13 residues long. Trimming stripped 4 bases from V and 1 base from J, with 7 bases between.

The clonotype was recovered from a man between 18 and 35 years old with glioma. The chain employs TRBV6-5 and TRBJ1-1; D call uncertain. Specimen: PBMCs, collected from a glioma patient treated with radiotherapy, temozolomide or both. The CDR3 loop is CASSLNKNTEAFF. CDR3 sequence (DNA): TGTGCCAGCAGTTTAAACAAGAACACTGAAGCTTTCTTT.